The 10 T cell receptor beta chains below come from one sample, sequenced in a study of T-cell reconstitution after alpha-beta-depleted transplantation in children. Preparation of the TCRbeta library was carried out with unique molecular identifiers. Each CDR3 protein gets one entry after TCRdb re-called the PCR reads with MiXCR. The sample lists 150,000 to 250,000 distinct CDR3 sequences, 5.5% to 7% occurring once. The sample in question was PBMCs, obtained before TCRalphabeta/CD19-depleted stem cell transplant. The receptors derive from a girl less than two years old with combined immunodeficiency, due to receive a stem cell transplant.

At least ten counts were recorded for this clonotype. The chain links TRBV10-3 to TRBJ2-7, with D perhaps matching TRBD1 or TRBD2 (6 bases each). Germline V gene data show CDR1 as ENHRY and CDR2 as SYGVKD. V lost 2 bases, J lost 6 bases, and 17 bases lay in between. This CDR3 spans 15 amino acids. CDR3 nucleotide sequence: TGTGCCATCAGTGAGCGAGCAGGGGCCGGGGGCGAGCAGTACTTC. This translates into CAISERAGAGGEQYF.

The table lists this clonotype with many counts. The chain combines TRBV4-2 with TRBJ2-1; D is unresolved. Germline V lookup: CDR1 LGHNA, CDR2 YNFKEQ. The CDR3 length is 18 residues. V shed 0 bases and J shed 9 bases, with 24 bases lying between them. This CDR3 reads CASSQDLGPNVVGSEQFF. DNA for the CDR3: TGTGCCAGCAGCCAAGATCTCGGCCCCAACGTAGTAGGTAGTGAGCAGTTCTTC.

V gene TRBV5-5 combines with J gene TRBJ1-5; tentative D call: TRBD1 (6 bases). V was pared by 3 bases and J by 2 bases, with 12 bases between. Germline lookup yields CDR1 SGHKS and CDR2 YYEKEE (reference sequence). The CDR3 covers 15 residues. The CDR3 DNA follows: TGTGCCAGCAGCTCAGCCCCAGGGGGCAATCAGCCCCAGCATTTT. Residues: CASSSAPGGNQPQHF.

This clonotype was detected ten times or more. This chain uses TRBV20-1 with TRBJ2-5; 10 nucleotides agree with TRBD1. V lost 1 base, J lost 3 bases, and 2 bases stayed unmatched. This CDR3 is built from 14 residues. CDR1 and CDR2 (germline): DFQATT, SNEGSKA (reference sequence). CDR3 in amino acids: CSARAGTGEETQYF. CDR3 DNA: TGCAGTGCTAGAGCAGGGACAGGGGAAGAGACCCAGTACTTC.

At least ten counts were recorded for this clonotype. The rearrangement joins TRBV6-1 to TRBJ1-5; the D is unclear. The CDR3 spans 13 residues. The V and J ends lost 1 base and 7 bases respectively, with 8 bases between them. Germline CDR1 reads MNHNS; CDR2 reads SASEGT. The CDR3 loop reads CASSEVRHQPQHF. In DNA form, the CDR3 reads TGTGCCAGCAGTGAAGTAAGACACCAGCCCCAGCATTTT.

This clonotype occurred many times. The rearrangement uses TRBV20-1 and TRBJ2-1; 9 bases fit TRBD2. The CDR3 totals 18 residues. CDR1 and CDR2 from the germline V gene are DFQATT and SNEGSKA (reference sequence). V shed 6 bases, J shed 5 bases, and the junction held 20 bases outside the gene matches. CDR3 sequence: CSAFEPAGGFRINNEQFF. CDR3 coding DNA: TGCAGTGCCTTCGAGCCAGCGGGGGGCTTTCGCATCAACAATGAGCAGTTCTTC.

The chain employs TRBV12-3 or TRBV12-4 and TRBJ2-7; D gene unclear. V lost 11 bases, J lost 0 bases, and 17 bases lay in between. The CDR3 runs to 14 residues. The CDR3 DNA reads as TGTGCCCTCAGTTTCGGGCGGCACTCCTACGAGCAGTACTTC. Its protein is CALSFGRHSYEQYF.

This clonotype was recorded at least ten times. The chain employs TRBV28 and TRBJ2-2; no clear D. Trimming left V 3 bases short and J 9 bases short, with 11 bases between. Germline V gene data show CDR1 as MDHEN and CDR2 as SYDVKM. The CDR3 is 13 residues long. The CDR3 reads CASSFVVSRELFF. The CDR3 DNA follows: TGTGCCAGCAGTTTCGTAGTTTCCCGGGAGCTGTTTTTT.

This clonotype has ten or more counts. The chain combines TRBV7-8 with TRBJ2-3; D is undetermined. V lost 1 base to trimming and J lost 0 bases, with 20 bases between them. CDR1 is SGHVS, CDR2 FQNEAQ, per germline. CDR3 length: 19 residues. The CDR3 protein is CASSLGLDPRLVSTDTQYF. CDR3 DNA: TGTGCCAGCAGCTTAGGGTTGGACCCACGACTGGTGAGCACAGATACGCAGTATTTT.

V is TRBV6-2 or TRBV6-3 and J is TRBJ2-7; D gene ambiguous. Per germline, CDR1 MNHEY and CDR2 SVGEGT. This CDR3 spans 14 amino acids. V was shortened by 2 bases and J by 0 bases, with 8 bases between the two germline ends. The CDR3 nucleotides are TGTGCCAGCAGTTACCTGACGGTCTCCTACGAGCAGTACTTC. Its protein product is CASSYLTVSYEQYF.